The clone carrying this T cell receptor beta chain occurred many times. Its antigen is undetermined. TCRdb passed the 5' RACE reads through MiXCR, listing each CDR3 protein once. The sample includes some 100,000 distinct CDR3 sequences, 3.5% to 5% of them seen just once. Described time point: sample taken at primary tumor resection. Looked up from germline, CDR1 is LNHNV and CDR2 is YYDKDF (reference sequence). Trimming removed 2 bases from V and 8 bases from J; junction bases left unmatched: 10. The CDR3 contains 16 residues. These data are taken from a study of spatial heterogeneity in lung cancer. Notes on the study in general: Counts that tracked tumor mutation counts were those of expanded intratumoral alpha and beta TCRs.

The sequence was obtained from a male donor with early-stage non-small cell lung cancer. Sequencing was performed on lung tumor tissue, taken at surgery. V usage is TRBV15 and J usage is TRBJ2-1; 9 bases map to TRBD1. CDR3 DNA sequence: TGTGCCACCAGCAGACTAGTAGGGACAGGGTCAGATGAGCAGTTCTTC. This gives the protein CATSRLVGTGSDEQFF.